The T cell receptor beta chain under discussion was sequenced for a study of shared clonotypes between healthy human individuals. Trimming shortened V by 8 bases and J by 1 base, and 8 bases separated the two germline ends. CDR1 is MGHDK and CDR2 is SYGVNS in the germline V gene. The CDR3 totals 12 residues. TCRdb keeps only in-frame clones here, not all; method: immunoSEQ multiplex PCR. The top ten clones hold about 0.52% of a sample with some 1,100,000 clones, about 84% of them seen once. This clone showed up just a few times. The TCR sequence derives from a man aged 18 to 29 in good health. Some clones in this sample may be carry-over from other donors' samples. The sample taken for sequencing was memory CD4+ T cells from PBMCs. The subset was: CD45RA-negative fraction. This chain joins TRBV25-1 and TRBJ1-2, with D possibly TRBD1 on 6 matching bases. The CDR3 sequence: CASSDSNYGYTF. The CDR3 bases are TGTGCCAGCTCGGACAGTAACTATGGCTACACCTTC.